A single sample gave rise to the 7 T cell receptor beta chains below, sequenced in a study of identical twins (dated by TCRdb to the mid-2010s). Library method: 5' RACE. The reads were generated on an Illumina HiSeq 2000. TCRdb trimmed public reads at Q25 via fastp, called clones via MiXCR and kept in-frame beta chains. Each CDR3 protein appears once, grouped with its most common genes and DNA. Across this sample there are fewer than 450,000 distinct CDR3 sequences, with roughly 9% seen only once. Approximately 8.9% of the sample rests with the top ten. Source material: naive T cells sorted from blood. The label giving this sample's cell subset or site can be read as: cells isolated with a human naive T-cell isolation kit. These receptor sequences come from a woman aged 50 to 60 in good health.

This chain joins TRBV20-1 and TRBJ1-4, with TRBD1 matching 8 bases. The CDR3 loop spans 16 amino acids. From germline, CDR1 is DFQATT and CDR2 SNEGSKA (reference sequence). The V gene end was trimmed by 1 base and the J gene end by 5 bases; junction bases not matched to a gene: 9. The CDR3 spells CSARVGRGLMNEKLFF. The DNA for the CDR3 is TGCAGTGCTAGAGTTGGCAGGGGGCTAATGAATGAAAAACTGTTTTTT.

This clonotype was observed many times. The rearrangement joins TRBV24-1 to TRBJ2-1, with 10 bases aligning to TRBD1. The CDR3 runs 14 residues. CDR1 and CDR2 from the germline V gene are KGHDR and SFDVKD. J was trimmed by 3 bases and V by 5 bases; bases with no gene match: 0. CDR3 in amino acids: CATSGTGGYNEQFF. The CDR3 DNA sequence: TGTGCCACCAGTGGGACAGGGGGCTACAATGAGCAGTTCTTC.

This clonotype was counted ten times or more. The chain couples TRBV20-1 to TRBJ2-5; D gene uncertain. Looked up from germline, CDR1 is DFQATT and CDR2 is SNEGSKA (reference sequence). CDR3 size: 10 residues. The V and J ends lost 0 bases and 7 bases respectively, with 3 bases between them. CDR3 bases: TGCAGTGCTAGAGATTTGACCCAGTACTTC. This codes for CSARDLTQYF.

The gene calls are TRBV5-5 and TRBJ2-4; tentatively, D is TRBD2 (5 bases). The CDR3 has 15 amino acids. V gave up 2 bases and J gave up 1 base, with 10 bases separating them. Per germline, CDR1 SGHKS and CDR2 YYEKEE (reference sequence). The CDR3 sequence: CASSFRWTAKNIQYF. The CDR3 DNA is TGTGCCAGCAGCTTTCGGTGGACTGCCAAAAACATTCAGTACTTC.

This clonotype was counted ten times or more. This chain links TRBV10-3 with TRBJ2-1; D gene ambiguous. V gave up 3 bases and J gave up 11 bases, with 11 bases separating them. This CDR3 region has 12 residues. Germline CDR1 is ENHRY and CDR2 is SYGVKD. The chain's CDR3 is CAISESSKKQFF. CDR3 DNA sequence: TGTGCCATCAGTGAAAGCTCGAAAAAGCAGTTCTTC.

This chain joins TRBV5-1 and TRBJ2-1; 9 nucleotides match TRBD2. The CDR3 consists of 18 residues. With 6 bases clipped from V and 0 bases from J, the junction kept 13 bases outside the gene matches. In germline, CDR1 is SGHRS, CDR2 YFSETQ. The DNA for the CDR3 is TGCGCCAGCAATTCCGGACTAGCGCCATCCAGCTCCTACAATGAGCAGTTCTTC. Amino acid sequence: CASNSGLAPSSSYNEQFF.

This clonotype was observed a handful of times. The rearrangement uses TRBV29-1 and TRBJ2-5, with TRBD2 identical over 7 bases. V shed 4 bases, J shed 2 bases, and the junction held 7 bases outside the gene matches. This CDR3 is built from 14 residues. Per germline, CDR1 SQVTM and CDR2 ANQGSEA. As DNA, the CDR3 is TGCAGCGTTGGGCGGGAGACGGAGCAAGAGACCCAGTACTTC. Translation: CSVGRETEQETQYF.